These T cell receptor beta chains were read from a single sample in a study of shared clonotypes between healthy human individuals. TCRdb's copy holds only in-frame clones and misses some; the assay was immunoSEQ multiplex PCR. The data show roughly 770,000 clones, with just over 95% seen just once and roughly 0.23% held by the top ten. The sequencing sample was made of naive CD8+ T cells sorted from blood. The receptors originated from a young man in good health. CDR3s include the opening cysteine and the closing phenylalanine or tryptophan. Each record gives: J gene, D gene, V gene, clone size, CDR3 DNA, CDR3 protein. The D gene is left open where the match is weak. Clone size is stated in some rows and not others, as once, few, many or a class when expanded.

j_gene: TRBJ1-2
d_gene: .
v_gene: TRBV7-9
abundance: .
CDR3nt: TGTGCCAGCAGCTTAGCGTCTGACAGGTCCTATGGCTACACCTTC
CDR3aa: CASSLASDRSYGYTF

j_gene: TRBJ1-2
d_gene: .
v_gene: TRBV29-1
abundance: .
CDR3nt: TGCAGCGCCGAGGGGCAGACCTGGGAAGGCGGTGGCTACACCTTC
CDR3aa: CSAEGQTWEGGGYTF

j_gene: TRBJ2-7
d_gene: .
v_gene: TRBV7-2
abundance: .
CDR3nt: TGTGCCAGCAGCCAGGATAGAAACGCGAGATACGAGCAGTACTTC
CDR3aa: CASSQDRNARYEQYF

j_gene: TRBJ2-3
d_gene: TRBD2
v_gene: TRBV5-1
abundance: .
CDR3nt: TGCGCCAGCAGACCACTAGTCCCTGGGACTAGCGGGAGCGCTCACACAGATACGCAGTATTTT
CDR3aa: CASRPLVPGTSGSAHTDTQYF

j_gene: TRBJ2-1
d_gene: TRBD1
v_gene: TRBV29-1
abundance: .
CDR3nt: TGCAGCGTTGCGAGGGGGCGGGAGCAGTTCTTC
CDR3aa: CSVARGREQFF

j_gene: TRBJ2-5
d_gene: .
v_gene: TRBV6-1
abundance: .
CDR3nt: TGTGCCAGCAGTGAAGAGGTTTCGTACCAAGAGACCCAGTACTTC
CDR3aa: CASSEEVSYQETQYF

j_gene: TRBJ2-7
d_gene: .
v_gene: TRBV11-2
abundance: .
CDR3nt: TGTGCCAGCAGCTTGGGGATTTACGAGCAGTACTTC
CDR3aa: CASSLGIYEQYF

j_gene: TRBJ2-3
d_gene: .
v_gene: TRBV5-1
abundance: .
CDR3nt: TGCGCCAGCAGCGCGCTTATAGCGGATACGCAGTATTTT
CDR3aa: CASSALIADTQYF

j_gene: TRBJ2-7
d_gene: .
v_gene: TRBV29-1
abundance: .
CDR3nt: TGCAGCGTCTCCGGGACCAACTACGAGCAGTACTTC
CDR3aa: CSVSGTNYEQYF

j_gene: TRBJ1-5
d_gene: .
v_gene: TRBV2
abundance: .
CDR3nt: TGTGCCAGCTGGGGGCACCCCGTTCAGCCCCAGCATTTT
CDR3aa: CASWGHPVQPQHF

j_gene: TRBJ2-1
d_gene: .
v_gene: TRBV6-5
abundance: .
CDR3nt: TGTGCCAGCAGTTACAGTCATGAGCAGTTCTTC
CDR3aa: CASSYSHEQFF

j_gene: TRBJ1-1
d_gene: .
v_gene: TRBV29-1
abundance: .
CDR3nt: TGCAGCGGCAGAGGTATGAACACTGAAGCTTTCTTT
CDR3aa: CSGRGMNTEAFF

j_gene: TRBJ2-7
d_gene: .
v_gene: TRBV29-1
abundance: .
CDR3nt: TGCAGCGTTCACGCAGGACGAGCGGGCGAGCAGTACTTC
CDR3aa: CSVHAGRAGEQYF

j_gene: TRBJ2-3
d_gene: .
v_gene: TRBV7-9
abundance: once
CDR3nt: TGTGCCAGCAGCCTCGCCAGTAGCACAGATACGCAGTATTTT
CDR3aa: CASSLASSTDTQYF

j_gene: TRBJ2-3
d_gene: .
v_gene: TRBV7-8
abundance: once
CDR3nt: TGTGCCAGCAGCGCCTCCCTGCTTGAGGTTAGGGATACGCAGTATTTT
CDR3aa: CASSASLLEVRDTQYF

j_gene: TRBJ2-1
d_gene: TRBD1
v_gene: TRBV19
abundance: .
CDR3nt: TGTGCCAGTAGCAACAGGGGTAATGAGCAGTTCTTC
CDR3aa: CASSNRGNEQFF

j_gene: TRBJ1-1
d_gene: TRBD1
v_gene: TRBV7-9
abundance: .
CDR3nt: TGTGCCAGCAGCTCGACAGGGGCCACTGAAGCTTTCTTT
CDR3aa: CASSSTGATEAFF

j_gene: TRBJ2-7
d_gene: .
v_gene: TRBV9
abundance: .
CDR3nt: TGTGCCAGCAGCCCCCCGCTCGGGGGAAACGAGCAGTACTTC
CDR3aa: CASSPPLGGNEQYF